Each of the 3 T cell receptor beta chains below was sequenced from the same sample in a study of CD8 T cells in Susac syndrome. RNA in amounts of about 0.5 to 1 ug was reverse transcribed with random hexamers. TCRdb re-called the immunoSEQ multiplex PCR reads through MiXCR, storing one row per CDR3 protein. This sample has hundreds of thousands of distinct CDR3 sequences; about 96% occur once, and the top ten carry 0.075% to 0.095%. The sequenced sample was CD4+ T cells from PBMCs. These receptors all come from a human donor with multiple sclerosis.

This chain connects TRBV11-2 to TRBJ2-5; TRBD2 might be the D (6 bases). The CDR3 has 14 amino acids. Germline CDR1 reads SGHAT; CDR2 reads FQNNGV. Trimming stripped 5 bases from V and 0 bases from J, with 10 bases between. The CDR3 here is CASSRRDYQETQYF. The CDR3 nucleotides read TGTGCCAGCAGCCGCCGGGACTACCAAGAGACCCAGTACTTC.

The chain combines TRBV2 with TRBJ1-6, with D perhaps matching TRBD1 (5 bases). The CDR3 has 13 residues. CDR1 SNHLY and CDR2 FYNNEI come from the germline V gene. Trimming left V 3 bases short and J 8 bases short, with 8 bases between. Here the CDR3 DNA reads TGTGCCAGCAGTGACAGGGCCTATTCACCCCTCCACTTT. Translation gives CASSDRAYSPLHF.

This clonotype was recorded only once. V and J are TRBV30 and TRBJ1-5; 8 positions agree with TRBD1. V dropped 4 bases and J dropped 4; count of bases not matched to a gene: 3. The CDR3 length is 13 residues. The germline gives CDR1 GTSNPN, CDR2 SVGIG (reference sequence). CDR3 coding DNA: TGTGCCTGGACTAACAGGGGGAATCAGCCCCAGCATTTT. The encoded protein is CAWTNRGNQPQHF.